This T cell receptor (beta chain) appears in the sequencing data of a study of T cell repertoires in cytomegalovirus infection. Germline-derived CDR1 and CDR2 are MDHEN and SYDVKM. The CDR3 has 15 residues. Losses at the gene ends were 3 bases for V and 6 bases for J; bases not matched to a gene: 6. This clonotype was observed many times. TCRdb analysed the reads with MiXCR anew, one entry per CDR3 protein. The sample holds about 490,000 distinct CDR3 sequences; 11% are singletons and the top ten take about 9.4%. The sequencing sample was made of PBMCs. This chain links TRBV28 with TRBJ2-1; TRBD2 aligns across 9 bases. The receptor comes from a human donor in good health (CMV status not recorded). Some clones in this sample may be carry-over from other donors' samples. The CDR3 sequence: CASSFPSGVGNEQFF. CDR3 nucleotide sequence: TGTGCCAGCAGTTTTCCTAGCGGGGTGGGCAATGAGCAGTTCTTC. The variable domain in full, with the rest retrieved from reference TRBV28 and TRBJ2-1, is DVKVTQSSRYLVKRTGEKVFLECVQDMDHENMFWYRQDPGLGLRLIYFSYDVKMKEKGDIPEGYSVSREKKERFSLILESASTNQTSMYLCASSFPSGVGNEQFFGPGTRLTVL.